The 31 T cell receptor beta chains below were found in one sample sequenced in a study of blood T cell repertoires in COVID-19 (dated by TCRdb to the early 2020s). Library preparation used the immunoSEQ multiplex PCR assay. Sourced from immuneACCESS, this table was stored by TCRdb with only in-frame sequences that have V and J called. A share of the clones is absent; for the studies checked, an unresolved V gene accounts for under half, and the remainder has no known explanation. The sample table contains over 250,000 clones; only one count was recorded for about 85% of them. Clones ranked in the top ten supply 10% to 15% of the sample. Source material: peripheral blood. These receptors came from a human donor in a cohort sampled during active COVID-19.

The chain combines TRBV14 with TRBJ1-1; D unresolved. This CDR3 region has 11 residues. The V gene's germline CDR1 is SGHDN and CDR2 FVKESK. V was trimmed by 1 base and J by 7 bases, leaving 4 bases between them. CDR3 nucleotides: TGTGCCAGCAGCCAAGCGGGTGAAGCTTTCTTT. It yields the protein CASSQAGEAFF.

The chain links TRBV7-9 to TRBJ2-2, with 10 positions matching TRBD2. CDR1 and CDR2 from the germline V gene are SEHNR and FQNEAQ (reference sequence). The V segment lost 1 base and the J segment 4 bases; nucleotides outside the gene matches: 3. This CDR3 spans 16 amino acids. The CDR3: CASSLDLAGGTGELFF. In DNA, the CDR3 is TGTGCCAGCAGCTTAGACTTAGCGGGAGGCACCGGGGAGCTGTTTTTT.

The chain carries TRBV5-1 and TRBJ1-1; D gene ambiguous. The CDR3 spans 15 residues. Germline V gene data show CDR1 as SGHRS and CDR2 as YFSETQ. With 1 base removed from V and 0 bases from J, the gap between germline ends came to 10 bases. The chain's CDR3 is CASSLSPGLNTEAFF. For the CDR3, the DNA is TGCGCCAGCAGCTTGTCTCCGGGATTGAACACTGAAGCTTTCTTT.

This chain uses TRBV5-1 with TRBJ2-5; D is perhaps TRBD1 (5 bases). This CDR3 spans 13 amino acids. Germline V gene data show CDR1 as SGHRS and CDR2 as YFSETQ. Trimming shortened V by 4 bases and J by 5 bases, and 12 bases separated the two germline ends. CDR3 region: CASSRQLWETQYF. The CDR3 DNA reads as TGCGCCAGCAGCCGACAGCTCTGGGAGACCCAGTACTTC. Full variable domain (missing parts from reference TRBV5-1 and TRBJ2-5): KAGVTQTPRYLIKTRGQQVTLSCSPISGHRSVSWYQQTPGQGLQFLFEYFSETQRNKGNFPGRFSGRQFSNSRSEMNVSTLELGDSALYLCASSRQLWETQYFGPGTRLLVL.

Only one count was recorded for this clone. In DNA, the CDR3 is TGTGCCAGCAGTAGCACGAGGCAAGAGACCCAGTACTTC. As protein: CASSSTRQETQYF. V is TRBV27 and J is TRBJ2-5; D ambiguous. CDR3 size: 13 residues. Germline lookup yields CDR1 MNHEY and CDR2 SMNVEV (reference sequence). Trimming left V 5 bases short and J 2 bases short, with 9 bases between.

This CDR3 reads CASSQDGTSGIYEQYF. The CDR3 coding sequence is TGCGCCAGCAGCCAAGACGGGACTAGCGGAATTTACGAGCAGTACTTC. This chain links TRBV4-3 with TRBJ2-7, with TRBD2 identical over 11 bases. The length of the CDR3 is 16 residues. With 0 bases clipped from V and 4 bases from J, the junction kept 5 bases outside the gene matches. Germline CDR1 reads LGHNA; CDR2 reads YSLEER.

The CDR3: CASSLGTITEAFF. The CDR3 DNA follows: TGTGCCAGCAGCTTGGGGACTATCACTGAAGCTTTCTTT. The chain combines TRBV11-2 with TRBJ1-1; a weak D match, TRBD1 (5 bases). V lost 3 bases and J 4 bases, leaving 9 bases between the germline ends. Germline V CDR1 and CDR2: SGHAT, FQNNGV. The CDR3 loop spans 13 amino acids.

The chain has TRBV28 and TRBJ1-2; D not certain. V was shortened by 4 bases and J by 3 bases, with 6 bases between the two germline ends. The CDR3 spans 12 residues. Germline CDR1 reads MDHEN; CDR2 reads SYDVKM. The DNA for the CDR3 is TGTGCCAGCAGTTGGGAGGACTATGGCTACACCTTC. Encoded protein: CASSWEDYGYTF.

The chain is built from TRBV5-1 and TRBJ2-7; D gene unclear. The CDR3 has 13 amino acids. Germline V gene lookup returns CDR1 SGHRS and CDR2 YFSETQ. Trimming cost V 5 bases and J 5 bases, with 14 bases left between them. For the CDR3, the DNA is TGCGCCAGCAGTCCCTTGCGGTGGAACGAGCAGTACTTC. It yields the protein CASSPLRWNEQYF.

The J gene is TRBJ1-2, the V gene TRBV5-1; no reliable D call. Deletions cut 1 base from V and 0 bases from J, with 4 bases between. Germline lookup yields CDR1 SGHRS and CDR2 YFSETQ. The length of the CDR3 is 13 residues. DNA for the CDR3: TGCGCCAGCAGCTTGACAGCTAACTATGGCTACACCTTC. Translated, it gives CASSLTANYGYTF.

The rearrangement uses TRBV19 and TRBJ1-1, with D possibly TRBD1 on 5 matching bases. The CDR3 runs to 13 residues. CDR1 is LNHDA, CDR2 SQIVND, per germline (reference sequence). The V and J ends lost 6 bases and 0 bases respectively, with 8 bases between them. The CDR3 loop reads CASRARVNTEAFF. In nucleotides, the CDR3 is TGTGCCAGTAGGGCCAGGGTGAACACTGAAGCTTTCTTT.

This chain uses TRBV7-9 with TRBJ1-5; no definite D call. The CDR3 loop spans 13 amino acids. The V and J ends lost 5 bases and 5 bases respectively, with 10 bases between them. Germline CDR1 reads SEHNR; CDR2 reads FQNEAQ (reference sequence). The CDR3 reads CASSHEGDQPQHF. The CDR3 DNA reads TGTGCCAGCAGCCACGAGGGTGATCAGCCCCAGCATTTT.

The chain uses TRBV3-1 (or the pseudogene TRBV3-2) and TRBJ2-7; tentative D call: TRBD2 (5 bases). The V gene's germline CDR1 is LGHDT and CDR2 YNNKEL (reference sequence). The V gene lost 3 bases and the J gene lost 5 bases, with 23 bases spanning the gap. The CDR3 runs 17 residues. This CDR3 is CASSQVLRDPSQHEQYF. The CDR3 DNA is TGTGCCAGCAGCCAGGTCCTCCGGGATCCGTCCCAGCACGAGCAGTACTTC.

The V gene is TRBV5-4, the J gene TRBJ2-3, with 9 nucleotides matching TRBD2. The CDR3 is made up of 14 amino acids. Trimming at V came to 6 bases and at J to 6 bases, leaving 8 bases not matched to a gene. Germline V CDR1 and CDR2: SGHNT, YYREEE (reference sequence). Written as DNA, the CDR3 is TGTGCCAGCAATGGGGGCGGGAGGGAGGATACGCAGTATTTT. Translating gives CASNGGGREDTQYF.

The J gene is TRBJ2-1, the V gene TRBV5-1; 10 nucleotides agree with TRBD2. Germline V gene sequence: CDR1 SGHRS, CDR2 YFSETQ. The V segment lost 2 bases and the J segment 9 bases; nucleotides outside the gene matches: 5. The CDR3 sequence is 14 residues long. CDR3 nucleotide sequence: TGCGCCAGCAGCTTAATGAGCGGGAGGGGTGAGCAGTTCTTC. This encodes CASSLMSGRGEQFF.

The CDR3 protein is CASSVQGDGYTF. CDR3 DNA sequence: TGTGCCAGCAGCGTACAGGGGGACGGCTACACCTTC. This chain uses TRBV9 with TRBJ1-2; TRBD1 agrees at 7 bases. The V gene's germline CDR1 is SGDLS and CDR2 YYNGEE. This CDR3 contains 12 residues. Trimming cost V 1 base and J 8 bases; bases outside gene matches: 2.

This chain joins TRBV2 and TRBJ2-3; 9 bases agree with TRBD2. The V gene end was trimmed by 5 bases and the J gene end by 1 base; junction bases not matched to a gene: 4. This CDR3 has 15 residues. The germline V gene has CDR1 SNHLY and CDR2 FYNNEI. CDR3 residues: CASSLRLAGTDTQYF. CDR3 nucleotides: TGTGCCAGCAGTCTGAGACTAGCGGGCACAGATACGCAGTATTTT.

The chain employs TRBV7-9 and TRBJ1-2, with a tentative D call TRBD1 (6 bases). Germline-derived CDR1 and CDR2 are SEHNR and FQNEAQ (reference sequence). The CDR3 totals 13 residues. Trimming pared 2 bases from V and 8 bases from J, leaving 12 bases between. This chain's CDR3 is CASSLMGGGGYTF. CDR3 nucleotide sequence: TGTGCCAGCAGCTTAATGGGAGGGGGAGGCTACACCTTC.

The chain has TRBV10-3 and TRBJ2-1, with TRBD2 identical over 12 bases. CDR1 ENHRY and CDR2 SYGVKD come from the germline V gene. The CDR3 contains 15 residues. V shed 4 bases, J shed 10 bases, and the junction held 8 bases outside the gene matches. CDR3 DNA sequence: TGTGCCATCAGTGTCTCGCCCACTAGCGGGAGGGAGCAGTTCTTC. Translation: CAISVSPTSGREQFF.

V usage is TRBV7-3 and J usage is TRBJ2-2, with TRBD2 matching over 14 bases. After removal of 5 bases from V and 7 bases from J, the junction contained 9 bases not matched to a gene. This CDR3 is built from 17 residues. In germline, CDR1 is SGHTA, CDR2 FQGTGA. CDR3 residues: CASSLTSGRAGGGELFF. CDR3 sequence (DNA): TGTGCCAGCAGCCTGACTAGCGGGAGGGCCGGTGGCGGGGAGCTGTTTTTT. Variable domain in full (rest from reference TRBV7-3 and TRBJ2-2): GAGVSQTPSNKVTEKGKYVELRCDPISGHTALYWYRQSLGQGPEFLIYFQGTGAADDSGLPNDRFFAVRPEGSVSTLKIQRTERGDSAVYLCASSLTSGRAGGGELFFGEGSRLTVL.

This clone is a singleton in its sample. In DNA, the CDR3 is TGTGCCAGCAGCTTGCTATCTGCAACTAATGAAAAACTGTTTTTT. It is translated as CASSLLSATNEKLFF. The rearrangement links TRBV7-8 to TRBJ1-4; no clear D gene. Germline V gene sequence: CDR1 SGHVS, CDR2 FQNEAQ. V was pared by 3 bases and J by 0 bases, with 8 bases between. The CDR3 has 15 residues.

The J gene is TRBJ1-3, the V gene TRBV11-2; D unresolved. CDR1 and CDR2 from the germline V gene are SGHAT and FQNNGV. Trimming took off 5 bases at V and 5 bases at J, with 10 bases between the two ends. The CDR3 length is 13 residues. The CDR3 DNA follows: TGTGCCAGCAGCCCCGGAGGGCGAAACACCATATATTTT. Amino acid sequence: CASSPGGRNTIYF.

In its sample, this clone was seen once. This sequence joins TRBV14 and TRBJ2-7, with D maybe TRBD2 (6 bases). In germline, CDR1 is SGHDN, CDR2 FVKESK. The CDR3 runs to 16 residues. The germline V and J ends were trimmed by 4 bases and 3 bases, with 19 bases remaining between them. DNA of the CDR3: TGTGCCAGCAGCCTATCGGCCGGGACTGGGAACTACGAGCAGTACTTC. It specifies CASSLSAGTGNYEQYF.

The V gene is TRBV18, the J gene TRBJ2-7; a possible D gene is TRBD1 (6 bases). Germline CDR1 and CDR2: KGHSH and LQKENI. Trimming pared 4 bases from V and 6 bases from J, leaving 13 bases between. This CDR3 has 13 residues. The CDR3 is CASSQQGIREQYF. CDR3 nucleotide sequence: TGTGCCAGCTCACAACAGGGTATACGCGAGCAGTACTTC.

The gene calls are TRBV2 and TRBJ1-2; 7 bases align to TRBD1. With V trimmed by 4 bases and J by 4 bases, 18 bases remained unmatched. This CDR3 spans 18 amino acids. Germline CDR1 is SNHLY and CDR2 is FYNNEI. CDR3 in amino acids: CASSAPRQGRRVSYGYTF. The CDR3 coding sequence is TGTGCCAGCAGTGCTCCGCGACAGGGCCGCCGTGTAAGCTATGGCTACACCTTC.

The CDR3 loop reads CASSLSGGRYGYTF. DNA of the CDR3: TGTGCCAGCAGTTTAAGCGGGGGCCGCTATGGCTACACCTTC. This chain joins TRBV27 and TRBJ1-2; D is possibly TRBD1 (6 bases). This CDR3 contains 14 residues. CDR1 and CDR2 (germline): MNHEY, SMNVEV (reference sequence). Trimming shortened V by 2 bases and J by 4 bases, and 11 bases separated the two germline ends.

A word on this clone: At one of its ends the junction is not consistent with the germline gene, which may arise from a read error. The V gene is TRBV7-2, the J gene TRBJ2-5; D unresolved. The CDR3 extends over 14 amino acids. CDR1 is SGHTA, CDR2 FQGNSA, per germline. Written as DNA, the CDR3 is TGTGCCGGCAGCTTAGGTCCAGGACAAGAGACCCAGTACTTC. Encoded protein: CAGSLGPGQETQYF.

The chain's CDR3 is CASSHKDGNTGELFF. In nucleotides, the CDR3 is TGTGCCAGCAGCCACAAAGATGGCAACACCGGGGAGCTGTTTTTT. The V and J genes are TRBV4-2 and TRBJ2-2; D remains ambiguous. The CDR3 runs 15 residues. Per the germline V gene, CDR1 is LGHNA and CDR2 is YNFKEQ. V dropped 3 bases and J dropped 2 bases, with 10 bases sitting between them.

The chain carries TRBV4-3 and TRBJ1-4, with 7 bases identical to TRBD1. V trimming: 4 bases; J trimming: 8 bases; junction bases outside the gene matches: 4. The CDR3 sequence is 13 residues long. Germline-derived CDR1 and CDR2 are LGHNA and YSLEER. The CDR3 bases are TGCGCCAGCAGCCGACAGGGTGGAGAAAAACTGTTTTTT. This translates into CASSRQGGEKLFF.

The chain combines TRBV4-2 with TRBJ2-2; possibly TRBD2 for D (6 bases). The CDR3 is 13 residues long. Germline V gives CDR1 LGHNA, CDR2 YNFKEQ. Trimming left V 10 bases short and J 0 bases short, with 9 bases between. CDR3 sequence reads: CATRDSNTGELFF. The CDR3 DNA reads TGTGCCACACGGGACTCGAACACCGGGGAGCTGTTTTTT.

This chain uses TRBV5-1 with TRBJ2-5; D remains unclear. The CDR3 extends over 14 amino acids. The V end lost 0 bases, the J end lost 5 bases, and 11 bases lay between the germline ends. Per the germline V gene, CDR1 is SGHRS and CDR2 is YFSETQ. CDR3 sequence reads: CASSLGQESETQYF. The CDR3 region has the DNA TGCGCCAGCAGCTTGGGGCAGGAAAGCGAGACCCAGTACTTC.